Listed here are 3 T cell receptor beta chains from one sample, sequenced in a study of T cells in Graves' hyperthyroidism and ophthalmopathy. TCR beta CDR3 regions were amplified from RNA transcripts. With the HTBI primer set, the TCR CDR3 went through a first round of RT-PCR. TCRdb re-called the multiplex PCR reads with MiXCR, one entry per CDR3 protein. The sample holds hundreds of thousands of distinct CDR3 sequences, approximately 20% seen once. Material: blood. Receptor source: a woman aged 18 to 35 with Graves' hyperthyroidism.

The chain joins TRBV6-1 to TRBJ2-7, with a tentative D call TRBD1 (6 bases). The ends were cut back, 5 bases at V and 4 bases at J, with 18 bases in the middle. The CDR3 loop spans 15 amino acids. The germline V gene has CDR1 MNHNS and CDR2 SASEGT. The CDR3 DNA reads as TGTGCCAGCAGTAAGAGGACAGTAGATCTATACGAGCAGTACTTC. It codes for CASSKRTVDLYEQYF.

There are many counts of this clonotype. The chain recombines TRBV11-3 with TRBJ2-7; D not resolved. Trimming took 5 bases from V and 5 from J, leaving 13 bases between them. The V gene's germline CDR1 is SGHNT and CDR2 YENEEA. The CDR3 length is 13 residues. This CDR3 reads CASSPRGSHEQYF. CDR3 DNA: TGTGCCAGCAGCCCCCGTGGTTCCCACGAGCAGTACTTC.

This chain connects TRBV11-2 to TRBJ2-2, with D possibly TRBD1 on 5 matching bases. Between the trimmed V and J ends, which lost 5 bases and 1 base, there was a span of 23 bases. CDR1 and CDR2 from the germline V gene are SGHAT and FQNNGV. CDR3 length: 19 residues. The chain's CDR3 is CASSLRQPPKGRNTGELFF. As DNA, the CDR3 is TGTGCCAGCAGCCTTCGACAGCCCCCTAAGGGTCGGAACACCGGGGAGCTGTTTTTT.